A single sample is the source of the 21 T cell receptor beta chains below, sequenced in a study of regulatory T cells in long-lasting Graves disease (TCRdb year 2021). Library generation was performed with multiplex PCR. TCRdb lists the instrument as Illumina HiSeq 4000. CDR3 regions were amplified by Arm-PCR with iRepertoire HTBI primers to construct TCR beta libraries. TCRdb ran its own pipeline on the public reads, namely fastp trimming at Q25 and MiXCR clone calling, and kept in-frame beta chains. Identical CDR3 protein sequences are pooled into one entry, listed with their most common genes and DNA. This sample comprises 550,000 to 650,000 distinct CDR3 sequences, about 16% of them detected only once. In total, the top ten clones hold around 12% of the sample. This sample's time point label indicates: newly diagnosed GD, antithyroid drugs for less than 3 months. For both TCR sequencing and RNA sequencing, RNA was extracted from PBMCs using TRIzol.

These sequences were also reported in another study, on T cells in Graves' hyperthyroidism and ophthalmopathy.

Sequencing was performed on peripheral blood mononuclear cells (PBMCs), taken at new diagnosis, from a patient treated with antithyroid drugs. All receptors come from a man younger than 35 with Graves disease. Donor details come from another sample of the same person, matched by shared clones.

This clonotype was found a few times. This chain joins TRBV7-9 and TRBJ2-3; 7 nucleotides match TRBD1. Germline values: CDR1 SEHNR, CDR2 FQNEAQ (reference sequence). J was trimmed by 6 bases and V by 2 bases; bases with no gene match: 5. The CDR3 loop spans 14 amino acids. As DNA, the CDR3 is TGTGCCAGCAGCTTATTGTTACAGGGGGATACGCAGTATTTT. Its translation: CASSLLLQGDTQYF. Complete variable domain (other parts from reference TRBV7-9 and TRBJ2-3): DTGVSQNPRHKITKRGQNVTFRCDPISEHNRLYWYRQTLGQGPEFLTYFQNEAQLEKSRLLSDRFSAERPKGSFSTLEIQRTEQGDSAMYLCASSLLLQGDTQYFGPGTRLTVL.

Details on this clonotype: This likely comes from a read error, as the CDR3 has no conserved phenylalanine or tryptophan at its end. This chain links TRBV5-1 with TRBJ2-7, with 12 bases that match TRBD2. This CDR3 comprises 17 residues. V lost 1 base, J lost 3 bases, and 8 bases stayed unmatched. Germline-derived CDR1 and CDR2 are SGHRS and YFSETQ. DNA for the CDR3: TGCGCCAGCAGCTTGCGGAGACTAGCGGGAGTCAACTACGAGCAGTACCTC. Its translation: CASSLRRLAGVNYEQYL.

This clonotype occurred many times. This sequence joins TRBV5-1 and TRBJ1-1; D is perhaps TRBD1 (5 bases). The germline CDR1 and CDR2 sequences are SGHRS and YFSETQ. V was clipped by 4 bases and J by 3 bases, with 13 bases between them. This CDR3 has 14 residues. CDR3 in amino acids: CASSTQGGYTEAFF. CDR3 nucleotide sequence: TGCGCCAGCAGCACCCAGGGAGGGTACACTGAAGCTTTCTTT. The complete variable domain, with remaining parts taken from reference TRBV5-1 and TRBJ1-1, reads KAGVTQTPRYLIKTRGQQVTLSCSPISGHRSVSWYQQTPGQGLQFLFEYFSETQRNKGNFPGRFSGRQFSNSRSEMNVSTLELGDSALYLCASSTQGGYTEAFFGQGTRLTVV.

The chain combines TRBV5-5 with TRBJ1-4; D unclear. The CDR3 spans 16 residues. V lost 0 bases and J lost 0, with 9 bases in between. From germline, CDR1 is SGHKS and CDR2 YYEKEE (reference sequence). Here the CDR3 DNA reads TGTGCCAGCAGCTTGGGGCCCAGGACAACTAATGAAAAACTGTTTTTT. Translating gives CASSLGPRTTNEKLFF.

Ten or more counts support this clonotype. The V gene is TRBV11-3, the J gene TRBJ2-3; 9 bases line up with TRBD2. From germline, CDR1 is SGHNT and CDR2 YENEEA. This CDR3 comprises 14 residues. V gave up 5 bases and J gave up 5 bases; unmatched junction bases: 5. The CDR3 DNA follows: TGTGCCAGCAGCCGGACTAGCGAGAGAGATACGCAGTATTTT. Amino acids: CASSRTSERDTQYF.

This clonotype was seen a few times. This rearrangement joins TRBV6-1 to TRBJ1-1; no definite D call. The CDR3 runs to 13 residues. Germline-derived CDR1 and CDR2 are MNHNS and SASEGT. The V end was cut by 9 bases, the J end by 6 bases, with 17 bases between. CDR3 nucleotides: TGTGCCAGTGGTGGGCATTCCCCACCTGAAGCTTTCTTT. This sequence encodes CASGGHSPPEAFF.

The CDR3 DNA follows: TGTGCCAGCAGCGACGCCGGGGGGAACTATGGCTACACCTTC. This translates into CASSDAGGNYGYTF. This chain uses TRBV6-1 with TRBJ1-2; TRBD1 is a possible D gene (5 bases). V was cut by 6 bases and J by 2 bases, with 13 bases left in between. CDR3 size: 14 residues. The germline V gene encodes CDR1 MNHNS and CDR2 SASEGT.

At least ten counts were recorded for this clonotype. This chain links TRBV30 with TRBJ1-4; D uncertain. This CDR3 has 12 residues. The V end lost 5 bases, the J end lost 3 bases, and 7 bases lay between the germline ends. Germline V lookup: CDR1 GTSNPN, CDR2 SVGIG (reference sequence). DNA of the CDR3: TGTGCCTGGCGGGTGTCTAATGAAAAACTGTTTTTT. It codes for CAWRVSNEKLFF. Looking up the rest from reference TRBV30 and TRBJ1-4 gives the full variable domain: SQTIHQWPATLVQPVGSPLSLECTVEGTSNPNLYWYRQAAGRGLQLLFYSVGIGQISSEVPQNLSASRPQDRQFILSSKKLLLSDSGFYLCAWRVSNEKLFFGSGTQLSVL.

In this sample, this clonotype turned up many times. The CDR3, as DNA: TGCAGTGCTAGAGGGACTAGCTACCAAGAGACCCAGTACTTC. Encoded protein: CSARGTSYQETQYF. J is TRBJ2-5 and V is TRBV20-1, with 8 bases matching TRBD2. CDR3 length equals 14 residues. V shed 1 base, J shed 0 bases, and the junction held 1 base outside the gene matches. Germline CDR1 is DFQATT and CDR2 is SNEGSKA (reference sequence).

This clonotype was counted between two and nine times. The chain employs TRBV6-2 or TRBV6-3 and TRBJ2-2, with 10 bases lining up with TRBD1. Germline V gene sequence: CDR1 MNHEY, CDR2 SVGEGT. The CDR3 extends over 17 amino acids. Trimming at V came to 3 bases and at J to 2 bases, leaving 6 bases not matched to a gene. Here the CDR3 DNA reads TGTGCCAGCAGTTATGGGACAGGGGCCGCCAACACCGGGGAGCTGTTTTTT. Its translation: CASSYGTGAANTGELFF.

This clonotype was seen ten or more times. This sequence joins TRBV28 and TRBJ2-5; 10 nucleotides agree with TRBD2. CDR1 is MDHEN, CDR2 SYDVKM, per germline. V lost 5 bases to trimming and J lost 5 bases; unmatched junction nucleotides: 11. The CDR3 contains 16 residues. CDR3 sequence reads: CASSPGASGGFETQYF. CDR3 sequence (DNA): TGTGCCAGCAGTCCGGGGGCTAGCGGGGGATTCGAGACCCAGTACTTC. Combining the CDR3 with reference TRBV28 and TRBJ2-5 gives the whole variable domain DVKVTQSSRYLVKRTGEKVFLECVQDMDHENMFWYRQDPGLGLRLIYFSYDVKMKEKGDIPEGYSVSREKKERFSLILESASTNQTSMYLCASSPGASGGFETQYFGPGTRLLVL.

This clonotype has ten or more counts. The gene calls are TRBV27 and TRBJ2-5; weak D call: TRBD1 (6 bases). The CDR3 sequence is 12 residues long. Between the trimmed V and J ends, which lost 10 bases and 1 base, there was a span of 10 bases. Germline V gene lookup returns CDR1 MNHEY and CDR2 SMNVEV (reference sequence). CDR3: CATGQLQETQYF. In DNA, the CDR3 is TGTGCCACCGGACAGCTCCAAGAGACCCAGTACTTC.

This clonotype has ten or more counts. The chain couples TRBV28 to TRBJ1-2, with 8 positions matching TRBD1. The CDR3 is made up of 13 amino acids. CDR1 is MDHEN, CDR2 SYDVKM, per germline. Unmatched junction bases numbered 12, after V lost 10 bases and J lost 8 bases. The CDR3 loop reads CATLIQGARGYTF. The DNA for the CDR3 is TGTGCCACGCTGATCCAGGGGGCGCGGGGCTACACCTTC.

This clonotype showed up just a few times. The CDR3 protein is CASSAREVTDTQYF. The CDR3, as DNA: TGCGCCAGCAGCGCGAGGGAGGTCACAGATACGCAGTATTTT. This chain connects TRBV5-1 to TRBJ2-3; TRBD2 might be the D (6 bases). The germline V gene encodes CDR1 SGHRS and CDR2 YFSETQ. This CDR3 has 14 amino acids. V lost 4 bases and J lost 2, with 11 bases in between.

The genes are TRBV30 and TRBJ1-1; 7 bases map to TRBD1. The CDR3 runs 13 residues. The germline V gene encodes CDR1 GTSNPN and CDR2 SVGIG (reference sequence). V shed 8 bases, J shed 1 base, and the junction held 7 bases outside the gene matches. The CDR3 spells CAGRRDRNTEAFF. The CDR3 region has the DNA TGTGCCGGCCGGCGGGACAGGAACACTGAAGCTTTCTTT.

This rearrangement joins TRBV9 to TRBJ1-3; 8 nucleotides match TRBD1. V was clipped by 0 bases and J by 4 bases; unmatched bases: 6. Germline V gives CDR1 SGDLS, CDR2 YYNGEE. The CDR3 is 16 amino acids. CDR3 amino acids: CASSVAGDRGGNTIYF. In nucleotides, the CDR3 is TGTGCCAGCAGCGTAGCCGGTGACAGGGGAGGAAACACCATATATTTT.

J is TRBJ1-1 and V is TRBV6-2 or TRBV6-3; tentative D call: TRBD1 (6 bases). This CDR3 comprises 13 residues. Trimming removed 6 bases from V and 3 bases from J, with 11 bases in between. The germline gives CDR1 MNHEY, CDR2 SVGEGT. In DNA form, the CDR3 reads TGTGCCAGCAGGGAGCACAGGGACACTGAAGCTTTCTTT. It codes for CASREHRDTEAFF.

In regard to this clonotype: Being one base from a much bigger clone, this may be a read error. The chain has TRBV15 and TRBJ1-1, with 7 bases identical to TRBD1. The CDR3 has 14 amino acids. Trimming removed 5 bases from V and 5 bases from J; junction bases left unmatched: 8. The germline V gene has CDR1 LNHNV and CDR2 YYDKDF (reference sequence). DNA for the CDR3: TGTGCCACCAGCTCAACGACAGGGAGGACTGAAGCTTTCTTT. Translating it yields CATSSTTGRTEAFF.

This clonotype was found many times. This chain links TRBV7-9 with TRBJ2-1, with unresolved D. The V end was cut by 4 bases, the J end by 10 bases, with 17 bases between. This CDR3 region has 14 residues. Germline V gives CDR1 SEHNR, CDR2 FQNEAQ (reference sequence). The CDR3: CASSSAPSIDEQFF. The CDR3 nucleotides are TGTGCCAGCAGCTCGGCCCCTAGTATTGACGAGCAGTTCTTC.

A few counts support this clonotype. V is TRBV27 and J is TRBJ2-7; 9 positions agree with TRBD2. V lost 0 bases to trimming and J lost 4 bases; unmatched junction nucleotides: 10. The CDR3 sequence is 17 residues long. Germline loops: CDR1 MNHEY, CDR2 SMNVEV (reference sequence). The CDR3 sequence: CASSLSYPATSGYEQYF. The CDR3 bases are TGTGCCAGCAGTTTATCTTATCCCGCGACTAGCGGTTACGAGCAGTACTTC.

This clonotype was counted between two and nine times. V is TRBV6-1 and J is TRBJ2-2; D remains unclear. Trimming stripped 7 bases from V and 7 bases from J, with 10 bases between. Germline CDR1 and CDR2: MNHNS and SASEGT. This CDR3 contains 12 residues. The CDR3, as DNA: TGTGCCAGCAAAGGACCAGTCGGGGAGCTGTTTTTT. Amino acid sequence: CASKGPVGELFF.